Detailed here is one T cell receptor beta chain. The record originates from a study of control samples from healthy donors and cancer patients. V was clipped by 4 bases and J by 1 base, with 15 bases between them. Germline V gene data show CDR1 as LGHDT and CDR2 as YNNKEL (reference sequence). CDR3 length: 16 residues. The data were produced by immunoSEQ multiplex PCR, yet TCRdb's version contains in-frame clones alone and is incomplete. The table lists 85,000 to 100,000 clones, 93% of them singletons. The chain carries TRBV3-1 (or the pseudogene TRBV3-2) and TRBJ2-3; D is undetermined. The sequencing input was blood. This clonotype originated in a man between 18 and 29 years old in good health. CDR3 DNA sequence: TGTGCCAGCAGCCCACTCAAGTTTGGGGGCACAGATACGCAGTATTTT. Translation: CASSPLKFGGTDTQYF.